Listed below are T cell receptor beta chains from one sample, sequenced in a study of Graves' ophthalmopathy and Graves' hyperthyroidism. One entry per CDR3 protein results from TCRdb running MiXCR on the multiplex PCR reads. The data show about 1.1 million distinct CDR3 sequences, with less than 45% seen just once and approximately 10% held by the top ten. Sequenced sample: peripheral blood or thyroid tissue (not recorded which). Receptors originate from an adult man with Graves' hyperthyroidism. The CDR3 runs from the conserved cysteine through the conserved F or W. Each record gives: CDR3 DNA, CDR3 protein, V gene, D gene, CDR3 length, clone size, J gene. The D gene is left open where the match is weak. Not every row has a clone size; where given, it reads once, few, many or a size class.

CDR3nt: TGTGCCAGCACCCGACAGGGGGGATCTGGGGCCAACGTCCTGACTTTC
CDR3aa: CASTRQGGSGANVLTF
v_gene: TRBV6-5
d_gene: TRBD1
len: 16
abundance: .
j_gene: TRBJ2-6

CDR3nt: TGCGCCAGCAGCTTCACCGGGACAGGGGAAGCTTTCTTT
CDR3aa: CASSFTGTGEAFF
v_gene: TRBV5-1
d_gene: TRBD1
len: 13
abundance: .
j_gene: TRBJ1-1

CDR3nt: TGTGCCACCAGCAGATCAAACCCGGACTCTTCCTACGAGCAGTACTTC
CDR3aa: CATSRSNPDSSYEQYF
v_gene: TRBV15
d_gene: .
len: 16
abundance: .
j_gene: TRBJ2-7

CDR3nt: TGTGCCAGCAGATTAGGCCAGGACAATGAAAAACTGTTTTTT
CDR3aa: CASRLGQDNEKLFF
v_gene: TRBV4-2
d_gene: .
len: 14
abundance: many
j_gene: TRBJ1-4

CDR3nt: TGTGCCAGCAGTTTATGGGCCGATAGTCGTTATGGCTACACCTTC
CDR3aa: CASSLWADSRYGYTF
v_gene: TRBV12-3/TRBV12-4
d_gene: .
len: 15
abundance: .
j_gene: TRBJ1-2

CDR3nt: TGTGCCATCAGTGAGTCCTGGACAGGGGATTCACCCCTCCACTTT
CDR3aa: CAISESWTGDSPLHF
v_gene: TRBV10-3
d_gene: TRBD1
len: 15
abundance: .
j_gene: TRBJ1-6

CDR3nt: TGTGCCATCAGTGGGGATAACATACTGAAAACCCAGTACTTC
CDR3aa: CAISGDNILKTQYF
v_gene: TRBV10-3
d_gene: .
len: 14
abundance: many
j_gene: TRBJ2-5

CDR3nt: TGCGCCAGCAGCCGGGACAGCCGACTCAGACTGTTTTTT
CDR3aa: CASSRDSRLRLFF
v_gene: TRBV4-3
d_gene: TRBD1
len: 13
abundance: few
j_gene: TRBJ1-4

CDR3nt: .
CDR3aa: CACSASLLGRIRVQPQHF
v_gene: TRBV2
d_gene: .
len: 18
abundance: .
j_gene: TRBJ1-5

CDR3nt: TGTGCCATCAGTGGCGGGGTGAACACCGGGGAGCTGTTTTTT
CDR3aa: CAISGGVNTGELFF
v_gene: TRBV10-3
d_gene: .
len: 14
abundance: many
j_gene: TRBJ2-2

CDR3nt: TGTGCCAGTGAGGATGGTTTTAATGAAAAACTGTTTTTT
CDR3aa: CASEDGFNEKLFF
v_gene: TRBV19
d_gene: .
len: 13
abundance: many
j_gene: TRBJ1-4

CDR3nt: TGTGCCAGCAGCTTAGCTGGGACGAGGCGAAACACTGAAGCTTTCTTT
CDR3aa: CASSLAGTRRNTEAFF
v_gene: TRBV7-9
d_gene: .
len: 16
abundance: many
j_gene: TRBJ1-1

CDR3nt: TGTGCCAGCTCACCGAATCAGGGGGAAGAGAGCCAGTACTTC
CDR3aa: CASSPNQGEESQYF
v_gene: TRBV7-2
d_gene: TRBD1
len: 14
abundance: .
j_gene: TRBJ2-5

CDR3nt: TGCGCCAGCAGCGCGACAGGGAGGGAGACCCAGTACTTC
CDR3aa: CASSATGRETQYF
v_gene: TRBV5-1
d_gene: .
len: 13
abundance: .
j_gene: TRBJ2-5

CDR3nt: TGTGCCACCAGTGATAACCCCCCCACGAACACCGGGGAGCTGTTTTTT
CDR3aa: CATSDNPPTNTGELFF
v_gene: TRBV24-1
d_gene: .
len: 16
abundance: many
j_gene: TRBJ2-2

CDR3nt: TGTGCCAGCAGCGATAGGGACAGACAAAACACTGAAGCTTTCTTT
CDR3aa: CASSDRDRQNTEAFF
v_gene: TRBV25-1
d_gene: TRBD1
len: 15
abundance: many
j_gene: TRBJ1-1

CDR3nt: TGTGCCAGCAGCGTCTCCCTCCAAGAGACCCAGTACTTC
CDR3aa: CASSVSLQETQYF
v_gene: TRBV9
d_gene: .
len: 13
abundance: many
j_gene: TRBJ2-5

CDR3nt: TGTGCCAGCAACAGACAGGGGACAGGCAATGAAAAACTGTTTTTT
CDR3aa: CASNRQGTGNEKLFF
v_gene: TRBV25-1
d_gene: TRBD1
len: 15
abundance: .
j_gene: TRBJ1-4

CDR3nt: TGTGCCATCAGTGAAAAGAAGGGACAACTTAATGAAAAACTGTTTTTT
CDR3aa: CAISEKKGQLNEKLFF
v_gene: TRBV10-3
d_gene: .
len: 16
abundance: .
j_gene: TRBJ1-4

CDR3nt: TGCAGTGCTGGGAGACAGGGGGGTTCGGAAAAACTGTTTTTT
CDR3aa: CSAGRQGGSEKLFF
v_gene: TRBV20-1
d_gene: TRBD1
len: 14
abundance: many
j_gene: TRBJ1-4

CDR3nt: TGTGCCAGCAGCCCGGGACAGGGGGCGGTCGAGCAGTACTTC
CDR3aa: CASSPGQGAVEQYF
v_gene: TRBV12-3/TRBV12-4
d_gene: TRBD1
len: 14
abundance: .
j_gene: TRBJ2-7

CDR3nt: TGCAGCGTTACAGTCTCCAGTTTCCCCTACGAGCAGTACTTC
CDR3aa: CSVTVSSFPYEQYF
v_gene: TRBV29-1
d_gene: .
len: 14
abundance: many
j_gene: TRBJ2-7

CDR3nt: TGCGCCAGCAGCTTGGGGAACAGGGCTGGCTACACCTTC
CDR3aa: CASSLGNRAGYTF
v_gene: TRBV5-1
d_gene: .
len: 13
abundance: .
j_gene: TRBJ1-2

CDR3nt: TGTGCCAGCAGGCCAGGTGATGGGAGAAGGCTGTTTTTT
CDR3aa: CASRPGDGRRLFF
v_gene: TRBV12-3/TRBV12-4
d_gene: .
len: 13
abundance: few
j_gene: TRBJ1-4

CDR3nt: TGTGCCAGCAGTCCTAGACAGGGGTACGGAAACACCTTC
CDR3aa: CASSPRQGYGNTF
v_gene: TRBV7-9
d_gene: TRBD1
len: 13
abundance: .
j_gene: TRBJ1-2

CDR3nt: TGTGCCAGCAGTTTAAGGTCCCGTGGCTACACCTTC
CDR3aa: CASSLRSRGYTF
v_gene: TRBV28
d_gene: .
len: 12
abundance: .
j_gene: TRBJ1-2

CDR3nt: TGTGCCAGCAGCGTCCTCGGACGGAGGGAGACCCAGTACTTC
CDR3aa: CASSVLGRRETQYF
v_gene: TRBV7-6
d_gene: .
len: 14
abundance: once
j_gene: TRBJ2-5

CDR3nt: TGTGCCAGTACCGGGGACAGCCCTTATGGCTACACCTTC
CDR3aa: CASTGDSPYGYTF
v_gene: TRBV19
d_gene: TRBD1
len: 13
abundance: .
j_gene: TRBJ1-2

CDR3nt: TGTGCCACCAGCAGAGATCGAGCTGAAAAACTGTTTTTT
CDR3aa: CATSRDRAEKLFF
v_gene: TRBV15
d_gene: .
len: 13
abundance: few
j_gene: TRBJ1-4

CDR3nt: TGCGCCAGCCCCGTGCGGGAGACCCAGTACTTC
CDR3aa: CASPVRETQYF
v_gene: TRBV10-1
d_gene: .
len: 11
abundance: few
j_gene: TRBJ2-5

CDR3nt: TGTGCCAGTAGTAGGGTCGCCATCCGAAACACCGGGGAGCTGTTTTTT
CDR3aa: CASSRVAIRNTGELFF
v_gene: TRBV19
d_gene: .
len: 16
abundance: .
j_gene: TRBJ2-2

CDR3nt: TGTGCCAGCAGTTTCCCCCGCTCCTACGAGCAGTACTTC
CDR3aa: CASSFPRSYEQYF
v_gene: TRBV28
d_gene: .
len: 13
abundance: many
j_gene: TRBJ2-7

CDR3nt: TGTGCCAGCAGCCCCCCGCGGGCGGCAGATACGCAGTATTTT
CDR3aa: CASSPPRAADTQYF
v_gene: TRBV7-7
d_gene: .
len: 14
abundance: once
j_gene: TRBJ2-3

CDR3nt: TGCAGTGCCCCATCCGGGAGTAATTACGAGCAGTACTTC
CDR3aa: CSAPSGSNYEQYF
v_gene: TRBV20-1
d_gene: .
len: 13
abundance: .
j_gene: TRBJ2-7

CDR3nt: TGTGCCATCCGGGACTGGGGGACCTACGAGCAGTACTTC
CDR3aa: CAIRDWGTYEQYF
v_gene: TRBV10-3
d_gene: .
len: 13
abundance: few
j_gene: TRBJ2-7

CDR3nt: TGTGCCAGCAGTTCCCCCGGGCTTGTGGAGACCCAGTACTTC
CDR3aa: CASSSPGLVETQYF
v_gene: TRBV28
d_gene: .
len: 14
abundance: many
j_gene: TRBJ2-5